This T cell receptor (beta chain) was sequenced during a study of T cells after yellow fever vaccination. To note about this clonotype: Its antigen is currently unknown.

The CDR3 has 12 amino acids. CDR1 is SQVTM, CDR2 ANQGSEA, per germline. Trimming took 8 bases from V and 0 from J, leaving 10 bases between them. Study conclusions and caveats: Post-booster repertoires contained most primary-vaccination clones again (roughly 97% CD4, roughly 91% CD8). A minor fraction of clonotypes spanned both CD4 and CD8 compartments. Contamination by abundant bulk-population clonotypes could be present in FACS-sorted repertoires.

TCR cDNA, made by 5'RACE template switching, carried an added universal primer site and UMIs. TCRdb itself ran the 5' RACE reads through MiXCR, one entry per CDR3 protein. The sample holds about 360,000 distinct CDR3 sequences, 6.2% seen once. The sequence was collected from a man younger than 45 who received the YFV17D yellow fever vaccine. This specimen was PBMCs, taken 5 days after the yellow fever booster vaccination. This chain connects TRBV29-1 to TRBJ1-2; D may be TRBD1 (5 bases). The CDR3 nucleotides are TGCAGCCTAGGGGAAACTAACTATGGCTACACCTTC. Protein product: CSLGETNYGYTF.